The 12 T cell receptor beta chains given below trace back to one sample, sequenced in a study of T cell repertoires in cytomegalovirus infection. Their cognate antigens are unknown. MiXCR, run by TCRdb on the reads, gives a single entry per CDR3 protein. Among 140,000 to 150,000 distinct CDR3 sequences, around 30% were seen once, and the ten largest hold about 56%. The sequencing used CD8+ T cells from cultured PBMCs, collected from culture after CMV antigen stimulation. The receptors derive from a human donor in good health (CMV status not recorded). Some clones in this sample may be carry-over from other donors' samples.

The rearrangement links TRBV4-1 to TRBJ2-7, with 10 bases aligning to TRBD1. V shed 3 bases, J shed 1 base, and the junction held 3 bases outside the gene matches. CDR1 and CDR2 (germline): MGHRA, YSYEKL. The CDR3 is 15 residues long. CDR3 region: CASSQRTGGSYEQYF. CDR3 nucleotide sequence: TGCGCCAGCAGCCAGAGGACAGGGGGATCCTACGAGCAGTACTTC.

V is TRBV5-1 and J is TRBJ1-2; D is ambiguous. Germline V gives CDR1 SGHRS, CDR2 YFSETQ. The CDR3 contains 15 residues. Trimming removed 4 bases from V and 7 bases from J, with 20 bases in between. The CDR3 DNA is TGCGCCAGCAGCCCCCCTTCGGCAGTGGCCGTTGGCTACACCTTC. Amino acid sequence: CASSPPSAVAVGYTF.

To note about this clonotype: The junction shows a germline mismatch at one end, possibly a read error. The chain combines TRBV2 with TRBJ1-2; D might be TRBD1 (6 bases). The CDR3 runs 15 residues. The germline V gene has CDR1 SNHLY and CDR2 FYNNEI. CDR3 coding DNA: TGTGCCAGCCGTGAAGGGACACCGAACATCTATGGCTACACCTTC. Amino acids: CASREGTPNIYGYTF.

The rearrangement links TRBV5-4 to TRBJ2-1; 10 positions agree with TRBD2. The CDR3 extends over 16 amino acids. Trimming took 0 bases from V and 3 from J; bases not matched to a gene: 3. Germline CDR1 SGHNT, CDR2 YYREEE (reference sequence). The DNA of the CDR3 is TGTGCCAGCAGCTTGGATAGCGGGGGGCGCTACAATGAGCAGTTCTTC. Residues: CASSLDSGGRYNEQFF.

V is TRBV28 and J is TRBJ2-7, with a possible D match to TRBD1 (6 bases). Germline-derived CDR1 and CDR2 are MDHEN and SYDVKM. This CDR3 has 15 amino acids. Trimming removed 3 bases from V and 1 base from J, with 13 bases in between. The CDR3 loop is CASSLTSQGSYEQYF. CDR3 nucleotide sequence: TGTGCCAGCAGTTTGACCTCACAGGGTTCCTACGAGCAGTACTTC.

This clonotype was picked up a small number of times. This chain uses TRBV7-9 with TRBJ2-5; weak D call: TRBD1 (6 bases). The CDR3 runs 13 residues. V was clipped by 5 bases and J by 5 bases, with 12 bases between them. Germline V CDR1 and CDR2: SEHNR, FQNEAQ (reference sequence). CDR3 residues: CASSPGTPETQYF. DNA of the CDR3: TGTGCCAGCAGCCCAGGGACACCGGAGACCCAGTACTTC.

This chain uses TRBV7-2 with TRBJ2-5; 11 bases line up with TRBD2. CDR1 is SGHTA and CDR2 is FQGNSA in the germline V gene. The CDR3 sequence is 16 residues long. With 1 base clipped from V and 3 bases from J, the junction kept 4 bases outside the gene matches. CDR3 sequence: CASSLGGLAGEETQYF. In nucleotides, the CDR3 is TGTGCCAGCAGCTTAGGAGGACTAGCGGGCGAAGAGACCCAGTACTTC. The full variable domain, completed using reference TRBV7-2 and TRBJ2-5, is GAGVSQSPSNKVTEKGKDVELRCDPISGHTALYWYRQSLGQGLEFLIYFQGNSAPDKSGLPSDRFSAERTGGSVSTLTIQRTQQEDSAVYLCASSLGGLAGEETQYFGPGTRLLVL.

This clonotype appeared a few times. The genes are TRBV27 and TRBJ1-2; D gene unclear. Trimming pared 5 bases from V and 4 bases from J, leaving 17 bases between. The CDR3 runs 15 residues. Germline lookup yields CDR1 MNHEY and CDR2 SMNVEV (reference sequence). This chain's CDR3 is CASSPNLGFGYGYTF. The CDR3 DNA reads as TGTGCCAGCAGTCCGAATCTAGGTTTCGGCTATGGCTACACCTTC.

This clonotype was seen once. The chain recombines TRBV20-1 with TRBJ1-6; a weak D match, TRBD1 (6 bases). The CDR3 contains 15 residues. Germline V lookup: CDR1 DFQATT, CDR2 SNEGSKA (reference sequence). V gave up 6 bases and J gave up 9 bases, with 21 bases separating them. The CDR3 sequence: CSAGAGGEHSSPLHF. The CDR3 DNA reads as TGCAGTGCGGGGGCGGGGGGCGAACACAGTTCACCCCTCCACTTT.

V usage is TRBV27 and J usage is TRBJ1-4; D may be TRBD1 (5 bases). V was trimmed by 1 base and J by 0 bases, leaving 12 bases between them. From germline, CDR1 is MNHEY and CDR2 SMNVEV (reference sequence). CDR3 length: 17 amino acids. The CDR3 loop is CASSLYGTRTTNEKLFF. The CDR3 DNA reads as TGTGCCAGCAGTTTATACGGGACTCGTACAACTAATGAAAAACTGTTTTTT.

The chain employs TRBV6-5 and TRBJ2-5; 8 bases match TRBD2. Germline values: CDR1 MNHEY, CDR2 SVGAGI. The CDR3 consists of 15 residues. The V gene end was trimmed by 5 bases and the J gene end by 7 bases; junction bases not matched to a gene: 12. Written as DNA, the CDR3 is TGTGCCAGCAGTGCCCTTAGCGGGGCCTTAGGGACCCAGTACTTC. Protein: CASSALSGALGTQYF.

This clonotype was observed a few times. V usage is TRBV27 and J usage is TRBJ2-2; D is unresolved. Germline assignment: CDR1 MNHEY and CDR2 SMNVEV (reference sequence). The CDR3 runs to 13 residues. Trimming took 3 bases from V and 1 from J, leaving 3 bases between them. CDR3 nucleotides: TGTGCCAGCAGTTTCAGGAACACCGGGGAGCTGTTTTTT. This sequence encodes CASSFRNTGELFF.